What follows are 17 T cell receptor beta chains derived from one specimen sequenced in a study of T cell repertoires in Merkel cell carcinoma. Clones were read by immunoSEQ multiplex PCR, and TCRdb kept only the in-frame ones, dropping some. The table includes 12,000 to 15,000 clones, under 85% detected once. The sequenced sample was tumor tissue. The receptor set was obtained from an adult with Merkel cell carcinoma.

This clone was detected a few times. This chain joins TRBV7-2 and TRBJ1-4; TRBD1 might be the D (5 bases). This CDR3 has 16 residues. Trimming left V 6 bases short and J 5 bases short, with 19 bases between. The germline gives CDR1 SGHTA, CDR2 FQGNSA. As DNA, the CDR3 is TGTGCCAGCAGTTCCCACACCGGACAAATGAATGAAAAACTGTTTTTT. It translates to CASSSHTGQMNEKLFF. The whole variable domain, filled in from reference TRBV7-2 and TRBJ1-4, reads GAGVSQSPSNKVTEKGKDVELRCDPISGHTALYWYRQSLGQGLEFLIYFQGNSAPDKSGLPSDRFSAERTGGSVSTLTIQRTQQEDSAVYLCASSSHTGQMNEKLFFGSGTQLSVL.

J is TRBJ2-2 and V is TRBV3-1 (or the pseudogene TRBV3-2); D is ambiguous. Germline CDR1 reads LGHDT; CDR2 reads YNNKEL (reference sequence). The V end lost 4 bases, the J end lost 6 bases, and 12 bases lay between the germline ends. The CDR3 is 14 amino acids. CDR3 sequence reads: CASSRQVAAGELFF. CDR3 bases: TGTGCCAGCAGCCGACAAGTGGCGGCCGGGGAGCTGTTTTTT.

The chain has TRBV5-1 and TRBJ1-3; no clear D gene. Germline V gives CDR1 SGHRS, CDR2 YFSETQ. The V end lost 0 bases, the J end lost 0 bases, and 10 bases lay between the germline ends. CDR3 length: 16 residues. The CDR3 loop is CASSLDVSTSGNTIYF. The CDR3 DNA follows: TGCGCCAGCAGCTTGGATGTATCCACCTCTGGAAACACCATATATTTT. The whole variable domain, filled in from reference TRBV5-1 and TRBJ1-3, reads KAGVTQTPRYLIKTRGQQVTLSCSPISGHRSVSWYQQTPGQGLQFLFEYFSETQRNKGNFPGRFSGRQFSNSRSEMNVSTLELGDSALYLCASSLDVSTSGNTIYFGEGSWLTVV.

The gene calls are TRBV3-1 (or the pseudogene TRBV3-2) and TRBJ2-1; D remains ambiguous. Per germline, CDR1 LGHDT and CDR2 YNNKEL (reference sequence). The V gene lost 2 bases and the J gene lost 6 bases, with 11 bases spanning the gap. The CDR3 has 14 residues. This chain's CDR3 is CASSQMRHSNEQFF. As DNA, the CDR3 is TGTGCCAGCAGCCAAATGAGGCATTCCAATGAGCAGTTCTTC.

The rearrangement links TRBV27 to TRBJ2-3; D is ambiguous. Germline CDR1 reads MNHEY; CDR2 reads SMNVEV (reference sequence). V was clipped by 2 bases and J by 4 bases, with 16 bases between them. The CDR3 spans 16 residues. CDR3 nucleotides: TGTGCCAGCAGTTTAGTCTCCAGGTCCTACGCAGATACGCAGTATTTT. As protein: CASSLVSRSYADTQYF.

The rearrangement links TRBV6-2 or TRBV6-3 to TRBJ2-1, with no clear D. Between the trimmed V and J ends, which lost 3 bases and 7 bases, there was a span of 7 bases. Germline loops: CDR1 MNHEY, CDR2 SVGEGT. The CDR3 sequence is 12 residues long. The CDR3 DNA reads as TGTGCCAGCAGTTATGGTAGGAATGAGCAGTTCTTC. Its translation is CASSYGRNEQFF.

The rearrangement uses TRBV5-6 and TRBJ1-5; 7 bases are shared with TRBD1. Germline CDR1 SGHDT, CDR2 YYEEEE. The CDR3 is 16 amino acids. V dropped 1 base and J dropped 7; count of bases not matched to a gene: 11. The CDR3 spells CASSLFRTGDGQPQHF. The DNA of the CDR3 is TGTGCCAGCAGCTTGTTCCGGACAGGCGATGGGCAGCCCCAGCATTTT.

This sequence joins TRBV5-5 and TRBJ2-3; D unresolved. The V gene's germline CDR1 is SGHKS and CDR2 YYEKEE (reference sequence). V was clipped by 5 bases and J by 0 bases, with 10 bases between them. The CDR3 spans 14 residues. The CDR3 region has the DNA TGTGCCAGCAGGCGACACGAAAGCACAGATACGCAGTATTTT. This encodes CASRRHESTDTQYF.

This clone showed up just once. This chain joins TRBV6-5 and TRBJ2-1, with TRBD2 matching 7 bases. V lost 5 bases, J lost 4 bases, and 2 bases stayed unmatched. This CDR3 region has 13 residues. Looked up from germline, CDR1 is MNHEY and CDR2 is SVGAGI. Written as DNA, the CDR3 is TGTGCCAGCAGTCGGGACTATTACAATGAGCAGTTCTTC. Residues: CASSRDYYNEQFF.

The chain carries TRBV6-5 and TRBJ1-5; 8 bases are shared with TRBD1. The CDR3 is made up of 15 amino acids. Germline V CDR1 and CDR2: MNHEY, SVGAGI. The V segment lost 9 bases and the J segment 1 base; nucleotides outside the gene matches: 8. CDR3 sequence reads: CASHRGWGSNQPQHF. CDR3 coding DNA: TGTGCCAGTCACAGGGGGTGGGGAAGCAATCAGCCCCAGCATTTT.

The rearrangement joins TRBV14 to TRBJ1-4; D is undetermined. The germline V and J ends were trimmed by 0 bases and 6 bases, with 11 bases remaining between them. This CDR3 contains 15 residues. The germline gives CDR1 SGHDN, CDR2 FVKESK. DNA for the CDR3: TGTGCCAGCAGCCAAGATGCACAGAGTGATGAAAAACTGTTTTTT. Amino acids: CASSQDAQSDEKLFF.

This chain joins TRBV19 and TRBJ1-2, with TRBD1 matching over 9 bases. V lost 9 bases to trimming and J lost 3 bases; unmatched junction nucleotides: 11. The CDR3 totals 15 residues. Germline CDR1 LNHDA, CDR2 SQIVND (reference sequence). Here the CDR3 reads CASLQTGGRDYGYTF. Here the CDR3 DNA reads TGTGCCAGCCTACAGACAGGGGGAAGAGACTATGGCTACACCTTC.

This clone turned up a few times. This chain connects TRBV9 to TRBJ1-2; no definite D call. This CDR3 is 15 amino acids long. Trimming left V 3 bases short and J 7 bases short, with 19 bases between. Germline values: CDR1 SGDLS, CDR2 YYNGEE. DNA for the CDR3: TGTGCCAGCAGCGGATTTGGGAGTCCCCTCTCTGGCTACACCTTC. This gives the protein CASSGFGSPLSGYTF. The full variable domain, completed using reference TRBV9 and TRBJ1-2, is DSGVTQTPKHLITATGQRVTLRCSPRSGDLSVYWYQQSLDQGLQFLIQYYNGEERAKGNILERFSAQQFPDLHSELNLSSLELGDSALYFCASSGFGSPLSGYTFGSGTRLTVV.

V and J are TRBV6-6 and TRBJ2-1; D uncertain. The germline V gene encodes CDR1 MNHNY and CDR2 SVGAGI (reference sequence). This CDR3 spans 15 amino acids. Trimming removed 9 bases at V and 0 bases at J, with 15 bases between. The CDR3 region is CASTKDDNSYNEQFF. The CDR3, as DNA: TGTGCCAGTACAAAGGACGATAACTCCTACAATGAGCAGTTCTTC.

The sample holds a few counts of this clone. This chain uses TRBV27 with TRBJ1-2, with D unresolved. CDR1 MNHEY and CDR2 SMNVEV come from the germline V gene (reference sequence). This CDR3 spans 13 amino acids. With 3 bases removed from V and 6 bases from J, the gap between germline ends came to 11 bases. CDR3 amino acids: CASSFGRLNGYTF. The CDR3 DNA reads TGTGCCAGCAGTTTCGGCAGACTTAATGGCTACACCTTC.

The rearrangement joins TRBV2 to TRBJ1-5, with D perhaps matching TRBD1 (6 bases). The V gene lost 6 bases and the J gene lost 0 bases, with 12 bases spanning the gap. Germline-derived CDR1 and CDR2 are SNHLY and FYNNEI. The CDR3 consists of 15 residues. As DNA, the CDR3 is TGTGCCAGCAGCCCCGGGACAATTAGCAATCAGCCCCAGCATTTT. This gives the protein CASSPGTISNQPQHF.

The chain links TRBV9 to TRBJ1-2; D gene uncertain. The germline V gene has CDR1 SGDLS and CDR2 YYNGEE. Trimming took 0 bases from V and 0 from J, leaving 9 bases between them. The CDR3 totals 15 residues. The CDR3 nucleotides read TGTGCCAGCAGCGTAGTTCCAGAGACTAACTATGGCTACACCTTC. Translated, it gives CASSVVPETNYGYTF. The full variable domain, its missing parts supplied by reference TRBV9 and TRBJ1-2, is DSGVTQTPKHLITATGQRVTLRCSPRSGDLSVYWYQQSLDQGLQFLIQYYNGEERAKGNILERFSAQQFPDLHSELNLSSLELGDSALYFCASSVVPETNYGYTFGSGTRLTVV.